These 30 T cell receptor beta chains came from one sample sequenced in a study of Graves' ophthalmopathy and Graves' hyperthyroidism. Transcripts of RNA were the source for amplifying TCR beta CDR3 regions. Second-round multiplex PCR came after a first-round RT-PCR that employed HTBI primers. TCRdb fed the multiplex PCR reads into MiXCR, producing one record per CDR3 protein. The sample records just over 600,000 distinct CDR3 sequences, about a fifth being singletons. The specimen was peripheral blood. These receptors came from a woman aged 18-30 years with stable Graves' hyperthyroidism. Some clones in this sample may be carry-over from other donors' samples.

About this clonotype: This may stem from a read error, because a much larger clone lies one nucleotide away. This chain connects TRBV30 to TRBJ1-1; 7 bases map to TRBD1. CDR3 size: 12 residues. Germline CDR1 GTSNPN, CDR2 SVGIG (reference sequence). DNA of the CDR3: TGTGTCTGGAGTGAGGGGGCAGTTGAAGCTTTCTTT. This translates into CVWSEGAVEAFF.

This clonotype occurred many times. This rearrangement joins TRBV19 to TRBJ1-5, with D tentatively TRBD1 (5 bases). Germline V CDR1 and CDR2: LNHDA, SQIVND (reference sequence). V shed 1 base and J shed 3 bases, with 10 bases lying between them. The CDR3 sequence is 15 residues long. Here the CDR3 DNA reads TGTGCCAGTAGTATAGTGCGGGGGGACAATCAGCCCCAGCATTTT. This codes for CASSIVRGDNQPQHF. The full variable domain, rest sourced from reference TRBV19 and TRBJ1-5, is DGGITQSPKYLFRKEGQNVTLSCEQNLNHDAMYWYRQDPGQGLRLIYYSQIVNDFQKGDIAEGYSVSREKKESFPLTVTSAQKNPTAFYLCASSIVRGDNQPQHFGDGTRLSIL.

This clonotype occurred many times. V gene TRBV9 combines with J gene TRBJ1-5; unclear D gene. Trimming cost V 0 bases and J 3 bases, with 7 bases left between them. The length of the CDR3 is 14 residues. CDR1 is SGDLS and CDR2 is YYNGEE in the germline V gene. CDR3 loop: CASSVGGNNQPQHF. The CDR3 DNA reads TGTGCCAGCAGCGTAGGGGGAAACAATCAGCCCCAGCATTTT.

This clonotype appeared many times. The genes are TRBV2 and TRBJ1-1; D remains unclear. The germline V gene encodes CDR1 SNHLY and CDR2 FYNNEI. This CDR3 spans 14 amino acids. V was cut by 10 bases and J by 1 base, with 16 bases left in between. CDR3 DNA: TGTGCCACAAGTCTTGCCCAGACGAACACTGAAGCTTTCTTT. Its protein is CATSLAQTNTEAFF.

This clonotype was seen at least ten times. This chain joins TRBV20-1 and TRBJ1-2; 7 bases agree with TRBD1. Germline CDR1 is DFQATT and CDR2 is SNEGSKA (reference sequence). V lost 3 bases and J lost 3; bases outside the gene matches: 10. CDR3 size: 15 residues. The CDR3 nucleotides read TGCAGTGCTAGGTCGACCGGGACAGCTTACTATGGCTACACCTTC. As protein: CSARSTGTAYYGYTF.

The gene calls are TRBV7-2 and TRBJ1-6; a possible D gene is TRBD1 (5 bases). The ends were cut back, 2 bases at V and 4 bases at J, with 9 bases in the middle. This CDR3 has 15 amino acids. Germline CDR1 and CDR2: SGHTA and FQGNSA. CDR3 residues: CASSLTQGYNSPLHF. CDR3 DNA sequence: TGTGCCAGCAGCTTAACCCAGGGATATAATTCACCCCTCCACTTT. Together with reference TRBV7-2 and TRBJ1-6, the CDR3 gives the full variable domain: GAGVSQSPSNKVTEKGKDVELRCDPISGHTALYWYRQSLGQGLEFLIYFQGNSAPDKSGLPSDRFSAERTGGSVSTLTIQRTQQEDSAVYLCASSLTQGYNSPLHFGNGTRLTVT.

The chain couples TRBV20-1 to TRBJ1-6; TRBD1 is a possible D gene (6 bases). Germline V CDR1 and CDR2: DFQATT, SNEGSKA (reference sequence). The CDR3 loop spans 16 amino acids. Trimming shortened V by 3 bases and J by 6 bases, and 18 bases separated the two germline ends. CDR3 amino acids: CSARGVGGLSNSPLHF. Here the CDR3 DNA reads TGCAGTGCTAGGGGAGTTGGGGGGCTGAGTAATTCACCCCTCCACTTT.

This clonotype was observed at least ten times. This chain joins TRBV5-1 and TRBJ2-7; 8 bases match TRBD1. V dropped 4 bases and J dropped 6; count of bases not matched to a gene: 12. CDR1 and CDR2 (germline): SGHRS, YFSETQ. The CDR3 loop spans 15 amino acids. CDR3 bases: TGCGCCAGCAGCCGGGTGGGACAGGCTTCGGCCGAGCAGTACTTC. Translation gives CASSRVGQASAEQYF. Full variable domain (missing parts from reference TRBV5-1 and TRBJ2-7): KAGVTQTPRYLIKTRGQQVTLSCSPISGHRSVSWYQQTPGQGLQFLFEYFSETQRNKGNFPGRFSGRQFSNSRSEMNVSTLELGDSALYLCASSRVGQASAEQYFGPGTRLTVT.

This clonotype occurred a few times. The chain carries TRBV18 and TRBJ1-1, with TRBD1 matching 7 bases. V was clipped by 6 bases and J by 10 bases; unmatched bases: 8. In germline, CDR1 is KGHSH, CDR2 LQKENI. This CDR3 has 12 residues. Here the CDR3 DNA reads TGTGCCAGCTCGTCAACCGACAGGGTAGCTTTCTTT. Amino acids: CASSSTDRVAFF.

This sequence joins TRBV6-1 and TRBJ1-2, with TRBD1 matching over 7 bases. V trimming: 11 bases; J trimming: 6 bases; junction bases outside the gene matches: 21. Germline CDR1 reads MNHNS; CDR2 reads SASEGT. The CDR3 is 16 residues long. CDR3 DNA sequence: TGTGCCGGCTCCCCGGTAGGACAGGCTGGGGTGGATGGCTACACCTTC. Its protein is CAGSPVGQAGVDGYTF.

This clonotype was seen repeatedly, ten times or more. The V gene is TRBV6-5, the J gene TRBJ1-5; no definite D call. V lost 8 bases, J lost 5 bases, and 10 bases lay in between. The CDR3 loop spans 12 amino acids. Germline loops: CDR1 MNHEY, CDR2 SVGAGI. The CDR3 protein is CASVSGDQPQHF. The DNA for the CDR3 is TGTGCCAGCGTTTCCGGCGATCAGCCCCAGCATTTT.

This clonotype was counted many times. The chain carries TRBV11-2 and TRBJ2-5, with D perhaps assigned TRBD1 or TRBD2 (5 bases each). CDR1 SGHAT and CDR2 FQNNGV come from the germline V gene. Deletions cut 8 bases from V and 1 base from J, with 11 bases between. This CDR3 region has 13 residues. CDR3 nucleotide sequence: TGTGCCAGCCAGGATGGGGGCCAAGAGACCCAGTACTTC. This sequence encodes CASQDGGQETQYF.

The CDR3 nucleotides are TGTGCCAGTGGGACTAGCGGGGGATACGAGCAGTACTTC. Translated, it gives CASGTSGGYEQYF. V gene TRBV7-2 combines with J gene TRBJ2-7; 14 positions agree with TRBD2. J gave up 4 bases and V 9 bases, and 2 bases lay outside the gene matches. The CDR3 has 13 amino acids. Germline V gives CDR1 SGHTA, CDR2 FQGNSA. Full variable domain (rest looked up from reference TRBV7-2 and TRBJ2-7): GAGVSQSPSNKVTEKGKDVELRCDPISGHTALYWYRQSLGQGLEFLIYFQGNSAPDKSGLPSDRFSAERTGGSVSTLTIQRTQQEDSAVYLCASGTSGGYEQYFGPGTRLTVT.

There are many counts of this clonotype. The CDR3 region has the DNA TGTGCCAGCAGTAACCTCGGGGGGGGCCTCTCCTACGAGCAGTACTTC. Protein product: CASSNLGGGLSYEQYF. This chain links TRBV27 with TRBJ2-7; 8 bases map to TRBD2. The CDR3 has 16 amino acids. J gave up 0 bases and V 5 bases, and 9 bases lay outside the gene matches. The germline gives CDR1 MNHEY, CDR2 SMNVEV (reference sequence).

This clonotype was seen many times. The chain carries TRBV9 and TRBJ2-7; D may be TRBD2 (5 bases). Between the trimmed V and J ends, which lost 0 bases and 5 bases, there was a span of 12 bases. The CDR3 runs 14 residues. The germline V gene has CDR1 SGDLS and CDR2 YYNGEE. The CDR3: CASSVDRGGHEQYF. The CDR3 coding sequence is TGTGCCAGCAGCGTAGACAGAGGAGGACACGAGCAGTACTTC.

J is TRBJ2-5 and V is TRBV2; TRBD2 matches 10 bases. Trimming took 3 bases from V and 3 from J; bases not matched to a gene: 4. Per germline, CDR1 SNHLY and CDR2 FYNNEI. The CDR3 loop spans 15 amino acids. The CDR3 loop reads CASSDKRGGKETQYF. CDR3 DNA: TGTGCCAGCAGTGACAAGCGGGGGGGAAAAGAGACCCAGTACTTC.

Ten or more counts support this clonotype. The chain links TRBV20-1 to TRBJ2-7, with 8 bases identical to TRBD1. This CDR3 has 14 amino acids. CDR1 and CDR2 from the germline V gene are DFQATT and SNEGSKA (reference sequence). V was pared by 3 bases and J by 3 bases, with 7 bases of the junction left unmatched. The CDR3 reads CSASGQGGNYEQYF. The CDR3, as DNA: TGCAGTGCTAGTGGACAGGGAGGAAACTACGAGCAGTACTTC.

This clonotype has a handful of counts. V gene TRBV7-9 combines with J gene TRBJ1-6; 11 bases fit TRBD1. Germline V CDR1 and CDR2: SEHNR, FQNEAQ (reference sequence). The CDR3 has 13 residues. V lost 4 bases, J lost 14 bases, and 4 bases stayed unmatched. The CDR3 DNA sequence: TGTGCCAGCAGCTGGACAGGGGGCGCATCCCTCCACTTT. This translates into CASSWTGGASLHF.

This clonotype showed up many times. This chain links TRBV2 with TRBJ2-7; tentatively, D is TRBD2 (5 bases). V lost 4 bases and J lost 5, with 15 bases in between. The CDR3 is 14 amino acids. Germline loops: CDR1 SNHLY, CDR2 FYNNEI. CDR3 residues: CASSVQRAANEQYF. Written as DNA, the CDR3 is TGTGCCAGCAGTGTTCAGAGGGCAGCTAACGAGCAGTACTTC.

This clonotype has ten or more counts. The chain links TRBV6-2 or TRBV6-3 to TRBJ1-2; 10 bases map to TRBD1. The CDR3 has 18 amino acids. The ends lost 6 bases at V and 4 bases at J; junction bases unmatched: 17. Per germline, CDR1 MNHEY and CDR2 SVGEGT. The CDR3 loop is CASSRTGTGESAGYGYTF. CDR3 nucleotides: TGTGCCAGCAGCCGAACCGGGACAGGGGAATCGGCGGGCTATGGCTACACCTTC.

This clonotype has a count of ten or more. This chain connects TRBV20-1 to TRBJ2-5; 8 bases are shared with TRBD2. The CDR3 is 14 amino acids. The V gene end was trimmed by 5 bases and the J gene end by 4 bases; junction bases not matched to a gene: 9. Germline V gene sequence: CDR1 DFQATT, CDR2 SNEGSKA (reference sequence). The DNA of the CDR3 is TGCAGTGCTCGACCCAGCGGGGGAGGAGAGACCCAGTACTTC. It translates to CSARPSGGGETQYF.

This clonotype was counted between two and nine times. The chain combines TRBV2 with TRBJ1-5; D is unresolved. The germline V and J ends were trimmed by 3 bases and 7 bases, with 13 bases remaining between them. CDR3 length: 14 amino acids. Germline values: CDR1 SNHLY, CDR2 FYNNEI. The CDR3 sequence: CASSDSTASQPQHF. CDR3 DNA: TGTGCCAGCAGTGATTCAACGGCTTCGCAGCCCCAGCATTTT.

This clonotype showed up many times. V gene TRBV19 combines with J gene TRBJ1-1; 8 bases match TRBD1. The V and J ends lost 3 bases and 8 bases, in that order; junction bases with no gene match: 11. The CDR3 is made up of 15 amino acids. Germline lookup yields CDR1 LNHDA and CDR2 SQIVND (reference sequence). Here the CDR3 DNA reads TGTGCCAGTAGTATCGGGGCAGGGGGCGTCCAAGAAGCTTTCTTT. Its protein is CASSIGAGGVQEAFF.

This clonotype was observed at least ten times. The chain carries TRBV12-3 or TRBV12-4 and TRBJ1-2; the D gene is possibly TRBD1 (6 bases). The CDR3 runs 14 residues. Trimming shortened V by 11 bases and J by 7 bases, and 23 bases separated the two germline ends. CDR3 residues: CAGRPSGVIGGYTF. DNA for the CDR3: TGTGCCGGACGCCCTTCAGGGGTCATCGGTGGCTACACCTTC.

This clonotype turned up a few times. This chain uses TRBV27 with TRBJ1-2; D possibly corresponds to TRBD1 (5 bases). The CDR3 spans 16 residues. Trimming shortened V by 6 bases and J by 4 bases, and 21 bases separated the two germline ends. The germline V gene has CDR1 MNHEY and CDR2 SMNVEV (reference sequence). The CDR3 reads CASSPFGRQGGYGYTF. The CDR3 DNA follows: TGTGCCAGCAGCCCCTTCGGCCGCCAGGGTGGCTATGGCTACACCTTC.

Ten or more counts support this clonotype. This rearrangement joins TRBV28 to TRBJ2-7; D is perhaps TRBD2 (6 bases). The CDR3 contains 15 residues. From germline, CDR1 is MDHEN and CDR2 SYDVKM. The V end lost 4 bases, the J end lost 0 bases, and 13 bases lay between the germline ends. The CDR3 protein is CASSSPSGGSYEQYF. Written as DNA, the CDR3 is TGTGCCAGCAGTTCCCCATCCGGGGGCTCCTACGAGCAGTACTTC.

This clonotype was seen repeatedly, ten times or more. CDR3 DNA: TGTGCCAGCAGTTTCCAAGGGTCTGGAAACACCATATATTTT. Translated, it gives CASSFQGSGNTIYF. J is TRBJ1-3 and V is TRBV28, with no clear D. Germline assignment: CDR1 MDHEN and CDR2 SYDVKM. The CDR3 is 14 residues long. The ends were cut back, 3 bases at V and 1 base at J, with 7 bases in the middle.

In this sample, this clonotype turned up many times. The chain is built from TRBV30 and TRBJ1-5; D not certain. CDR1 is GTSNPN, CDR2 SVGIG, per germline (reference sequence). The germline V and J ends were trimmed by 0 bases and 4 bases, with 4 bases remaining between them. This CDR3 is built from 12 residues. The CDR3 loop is CAWSVSNQPQHF. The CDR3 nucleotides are TGTGCCTGGAGTGTCTCGAATCAGCCCCAGCATTTT.

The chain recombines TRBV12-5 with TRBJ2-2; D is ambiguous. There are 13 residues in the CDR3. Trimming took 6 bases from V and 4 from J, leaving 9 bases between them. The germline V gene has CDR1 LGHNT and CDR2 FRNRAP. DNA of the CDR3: TGTGCTAGTGGGCAGGAGCTCACCGGGGAGCTGTTTTTT. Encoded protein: CASGQELTGELFF.

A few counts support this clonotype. The CDR3 coding sequence is TGTGCCAGCCGTTCCACGGCGGGCAGGTATAGCAATCAGCCCCAGCATTTT. Its translation: CASRSTAGRYSNQPQHF. J is TRBJ1-5 and V is TRBV27; no firm D call. Germline V lookup: CDR1 MNHEY, CDR2 SMNVEV (reference sequence). V lost 8 bases and J 0 bases, leaving 20 bases between the germline ends. The CDR3 is 17 residues long.